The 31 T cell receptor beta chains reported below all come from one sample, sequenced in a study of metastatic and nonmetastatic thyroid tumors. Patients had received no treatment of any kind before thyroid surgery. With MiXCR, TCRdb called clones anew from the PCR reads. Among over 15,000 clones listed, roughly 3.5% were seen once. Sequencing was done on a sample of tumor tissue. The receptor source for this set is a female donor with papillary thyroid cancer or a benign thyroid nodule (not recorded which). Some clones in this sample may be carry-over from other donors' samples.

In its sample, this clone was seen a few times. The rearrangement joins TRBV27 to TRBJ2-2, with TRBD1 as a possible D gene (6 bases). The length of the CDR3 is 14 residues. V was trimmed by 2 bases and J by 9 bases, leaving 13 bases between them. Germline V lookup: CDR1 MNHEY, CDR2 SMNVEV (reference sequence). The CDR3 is CASSLNWDIRELFF. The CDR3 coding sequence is TGTGCCAGCAGTTTAAATTGGGACATCCGGGAGCTGTTTTTT.

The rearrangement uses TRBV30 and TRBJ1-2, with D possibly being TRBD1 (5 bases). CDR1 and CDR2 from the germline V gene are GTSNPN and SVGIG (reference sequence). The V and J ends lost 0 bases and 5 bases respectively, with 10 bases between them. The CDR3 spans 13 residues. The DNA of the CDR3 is TGTGCCTGGAGTGTACTGGAGGGGTATGGCTACACCTTC. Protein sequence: CAWSVLEGYGYTF.

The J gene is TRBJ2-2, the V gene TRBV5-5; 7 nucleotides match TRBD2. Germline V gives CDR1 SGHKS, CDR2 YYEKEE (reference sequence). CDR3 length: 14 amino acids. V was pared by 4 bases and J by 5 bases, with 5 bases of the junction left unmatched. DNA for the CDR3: TGTGCCAGCAGCCCGGGAGGTGAGACCGGGGAGCTGTTTTTT. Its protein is CASSPGGETGELFF.

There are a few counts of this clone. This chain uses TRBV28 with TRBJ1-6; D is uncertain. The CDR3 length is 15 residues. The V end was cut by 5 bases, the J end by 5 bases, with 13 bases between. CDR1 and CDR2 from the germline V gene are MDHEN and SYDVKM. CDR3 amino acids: CASSGPGPDNSPLHF. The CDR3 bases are TGTGCCAGCAGTGGCCCCGGGCCAGATAATTCACCCCTCCACTTT.

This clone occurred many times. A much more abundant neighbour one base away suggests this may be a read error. The CDR3 loop is CSARDQGGRAVSEQFF. CDR3 DNA: TGCAGTGCTAGAGATCAGGGCGGGAGGGCCGTCAGTGAGCAGTTCTTC. The chain combines TRBV20-1 with TRBJ2-1; 9 nucleotides align to TRBD2. CDR3 length equals 16 residues. Germline V gene data show CDR1 as DFQATT and CDR2 as SNEGSKA (reference sequence). Trimming cost V 0 bases and J 9 bases; bases outside gene matches: 12.

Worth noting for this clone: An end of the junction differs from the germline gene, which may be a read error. The CDR3 here is CASSGTTRTGGSVDNQPQHF. Written as DNA, the CDR3 is TGTGCCAGCAGTGGGACCACTCGGACAGGGGGGAGTGTAGACAATCAGCCCCAGCACTTT. The chain is built from TRBV2 and TRBJ1-5; the match to TRBD1 covers 10 bases. Germline V gene lookup returns CDR1 SNHLY and CDR2 FYNNEI. The CDR3 sequence is 20 residues long. The full variable domain, in which reference TRBV2 and TRBJ1-5 provide the parts outside the CDR3, is EPEVTQTPSHQVTQMGQEVILRCVPISNHLYFYWYRQILGQKVEFLVSFYNNEISEKSEIFDDQFSVERPDGSNFTLKIRSTKLEDSAMYFCASSGTTRTGGSVDNQPQHFGDGTRLSIL.

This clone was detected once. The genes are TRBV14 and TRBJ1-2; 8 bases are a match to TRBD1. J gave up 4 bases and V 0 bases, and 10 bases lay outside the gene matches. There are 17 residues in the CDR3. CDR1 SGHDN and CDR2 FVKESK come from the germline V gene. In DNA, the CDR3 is TGTGCCAGCAGCCAAGATATTGGGGGCAGGGGGCTCTATGGCTACACCTTC. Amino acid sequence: CASSQDIGGRGLYGYTF. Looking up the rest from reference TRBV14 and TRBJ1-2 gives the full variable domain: EAGVTQFPSHSVIEKGQTVTLRCDPISGHDNLYWYRRVMGKEIKFLLHFVKESKQDESGMPNNRFLAERTGGTYSTLKVQPAELEDSGVYFCASSQDIGGRGLYGYTFGSGTRLTVV.

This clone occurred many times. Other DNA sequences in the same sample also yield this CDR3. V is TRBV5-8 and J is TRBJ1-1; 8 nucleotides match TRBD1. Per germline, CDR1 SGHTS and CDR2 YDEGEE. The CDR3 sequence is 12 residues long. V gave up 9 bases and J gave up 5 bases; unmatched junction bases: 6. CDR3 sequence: CAIQGARTEAFF. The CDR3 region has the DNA TGTGCCATCCAGGGGGCGCGAACTGAAGCTTTCTTT.

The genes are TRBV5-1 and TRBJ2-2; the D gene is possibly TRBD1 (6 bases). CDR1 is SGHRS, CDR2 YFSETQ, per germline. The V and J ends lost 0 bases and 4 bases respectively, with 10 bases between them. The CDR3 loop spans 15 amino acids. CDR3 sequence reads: CASSLVQGRTGELFF. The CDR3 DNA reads TGCGCCAGCAGCTTGGTCCAGGGGCGCACCGGGGAGCTGTTTTTT.

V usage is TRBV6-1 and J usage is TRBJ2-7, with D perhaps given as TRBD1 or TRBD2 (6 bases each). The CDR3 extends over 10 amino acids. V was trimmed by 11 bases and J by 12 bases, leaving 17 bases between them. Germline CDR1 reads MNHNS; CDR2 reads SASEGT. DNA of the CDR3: TGTGCCCGCATAGGGGGGAAAACGTACTTC. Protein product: CARIGGKTYF.

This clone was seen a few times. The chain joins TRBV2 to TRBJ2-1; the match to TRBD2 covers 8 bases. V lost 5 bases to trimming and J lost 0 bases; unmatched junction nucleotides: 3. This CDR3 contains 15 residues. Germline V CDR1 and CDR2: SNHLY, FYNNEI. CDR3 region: CASSRGRSSYNEQFF. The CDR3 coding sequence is TGTGCCAGCAGTCGCGGGAGGAGCTCCTACAATGAGCAGTTCTTC. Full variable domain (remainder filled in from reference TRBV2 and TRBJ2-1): EPEVTQTPSHQVTQMGQEVILRCVPISNHLYFYWYRQILGQKVEFLVSFYNNEISEKSEIFDDQFSVERPDGSNFTLKIRSTKLEDSAMYFCASSRGRSSYNEQFFGPGTRLTVL.

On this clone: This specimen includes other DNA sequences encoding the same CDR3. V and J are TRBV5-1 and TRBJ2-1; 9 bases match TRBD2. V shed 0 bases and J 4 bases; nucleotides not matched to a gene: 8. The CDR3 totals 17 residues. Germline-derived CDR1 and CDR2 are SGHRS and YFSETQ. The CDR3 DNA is TGCGCCAGCAGCTTGGCCGTAGCGGGAGCCGTTTACAATGAGCAGTTCTTC. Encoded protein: CASSLAVAGAVYNEQFF. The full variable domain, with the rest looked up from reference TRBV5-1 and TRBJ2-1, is KAGVTQTPRYLIKTRGQQVTLSCSPISGHRSVSWYQQTPGQGLQFLFEYFSETQRNKGNFPGRFSGRQFSNSRSEMNVSTLELGDSALYLCASSLAVAGAVYNEQFFGPGTRLTVL.

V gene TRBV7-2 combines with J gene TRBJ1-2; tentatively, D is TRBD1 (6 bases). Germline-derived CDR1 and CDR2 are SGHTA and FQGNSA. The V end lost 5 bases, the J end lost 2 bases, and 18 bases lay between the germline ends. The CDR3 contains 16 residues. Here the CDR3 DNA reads TGTGCCAGCAGCCCACAGGGATTCGGAGGGAACTATGGCTACACCTTC. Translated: CASSPQGFGGNYGYTF.

CDR3 loop: CAWSHPGGANYGYTF. CDR3 coding DNA: TGTGCCTGGAGTCACCCGGGGGGGGCTAACTATGGCTACACCTTC. The chain combines TRBV30 with TRBJ1-2; the D gene is possibly TRBD1 (5 bases). The CDR3 has 15 amino acids. V gave up 2 bases and J gave up 0 bases, with 13 bases separating them. CDR1 is GTSNPN and CDR2 is SVGIG in the germline V gene (reference sequence).

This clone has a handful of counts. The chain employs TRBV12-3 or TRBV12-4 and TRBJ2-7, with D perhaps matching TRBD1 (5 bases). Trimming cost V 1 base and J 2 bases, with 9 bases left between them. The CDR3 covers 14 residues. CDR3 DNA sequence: TGTGCCAGCAGTTTAGGGGTGGGGCCCTACGAGCAGTACTTC. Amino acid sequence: CASSLGVGPYEQYF.

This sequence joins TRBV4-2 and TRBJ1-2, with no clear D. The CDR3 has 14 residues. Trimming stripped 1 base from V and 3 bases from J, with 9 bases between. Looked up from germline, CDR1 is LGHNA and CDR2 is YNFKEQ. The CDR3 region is CASSQGPSDYGYTF. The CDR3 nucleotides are TGTGCCAGCAGCCAAGGACCTAGTGACTATGGCTACACCTTC.

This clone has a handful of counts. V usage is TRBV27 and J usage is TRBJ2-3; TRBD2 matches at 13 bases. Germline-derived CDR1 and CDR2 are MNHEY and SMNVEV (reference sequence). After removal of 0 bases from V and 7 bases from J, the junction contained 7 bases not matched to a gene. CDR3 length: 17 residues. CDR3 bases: TGTGCCAGCAGTTTATCGAGCCGGACTAGCGGGAGTAATACGCAGTATTTT. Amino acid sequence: CASSLSSRTSGSNTQYF.

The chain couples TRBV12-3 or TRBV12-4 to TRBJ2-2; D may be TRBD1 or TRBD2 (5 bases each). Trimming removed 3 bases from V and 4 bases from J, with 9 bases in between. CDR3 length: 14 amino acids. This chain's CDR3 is CASSFAGATGELFF. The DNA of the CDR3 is TGTGCCAGCAGTTTCGCCGGGGCCACCGGGGAGCTGTTTTTT.

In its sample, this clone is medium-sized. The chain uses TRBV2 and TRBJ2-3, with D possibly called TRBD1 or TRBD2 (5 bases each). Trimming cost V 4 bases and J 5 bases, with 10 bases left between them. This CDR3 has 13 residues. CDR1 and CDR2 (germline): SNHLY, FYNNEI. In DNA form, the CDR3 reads TGTGCCAGCAGTGGGGGGTCCGGAGATACGCAGTATTTT. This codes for CASSGGSGDTQYF.

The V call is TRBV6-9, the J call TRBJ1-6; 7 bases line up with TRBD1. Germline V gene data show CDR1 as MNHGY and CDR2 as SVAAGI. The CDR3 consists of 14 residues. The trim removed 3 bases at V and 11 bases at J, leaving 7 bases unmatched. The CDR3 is CASSYYGQAAPLHF. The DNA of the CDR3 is TGTGCCAGCAGTTACTACGGACAGGCGGCACCCCTCCACTTT.

The CDR3 DNA reads TGTGCCAGCACAGTGGCAAAAGGAAACACCATATATTTT. Translation gives CASTVAKGNTIYF. V is TRBV6-1 and J is TRBJ1-3; D gene unclear. CDR3 length: 13 amino acids. Germline V gene data show CDR1 as MNHNS and CDR2 as SASEGT. V was pared by 7 bases and J by 4 bases, with 11 bases between.

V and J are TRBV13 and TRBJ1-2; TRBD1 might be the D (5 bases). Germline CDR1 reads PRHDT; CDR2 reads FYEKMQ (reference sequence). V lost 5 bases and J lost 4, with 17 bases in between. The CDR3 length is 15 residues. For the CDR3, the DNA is TGTGCCAGCAGCGCACCCAATTACAGGCGCTATGGCTACACCTTC. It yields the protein CASSAPNYRRYGYTF.

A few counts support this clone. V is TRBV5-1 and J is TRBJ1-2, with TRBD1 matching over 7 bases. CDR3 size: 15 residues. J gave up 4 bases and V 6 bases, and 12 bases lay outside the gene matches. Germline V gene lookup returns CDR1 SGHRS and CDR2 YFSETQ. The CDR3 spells CASILGQGECYGYTF. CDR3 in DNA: TGCGCCAGCATACTTGGCCAGGGGGAGTGCTATGGCTACACCTTC.

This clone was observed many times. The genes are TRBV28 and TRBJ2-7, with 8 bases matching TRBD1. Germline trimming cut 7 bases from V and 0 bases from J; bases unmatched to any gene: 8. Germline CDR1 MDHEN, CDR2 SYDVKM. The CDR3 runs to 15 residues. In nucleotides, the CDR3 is TGTGCCAGCACCCAGCCGGGACAGGTCTCCTACGAGCAGTACTTC. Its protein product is CASTQPGQVSYEQYF.

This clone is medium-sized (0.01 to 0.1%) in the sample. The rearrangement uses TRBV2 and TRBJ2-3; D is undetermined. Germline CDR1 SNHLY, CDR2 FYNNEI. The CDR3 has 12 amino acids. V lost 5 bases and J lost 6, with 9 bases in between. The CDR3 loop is CASSSNTDTQYF. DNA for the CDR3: TGTGCCAGCAGTTCGAACACGGATACGCAGTATTTT.

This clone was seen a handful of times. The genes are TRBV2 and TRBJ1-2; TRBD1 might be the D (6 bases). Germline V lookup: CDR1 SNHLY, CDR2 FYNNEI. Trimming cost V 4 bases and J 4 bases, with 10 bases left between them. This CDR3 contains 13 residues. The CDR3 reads CASSAQGSYGYTF. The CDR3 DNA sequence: TGTGCCAGCAGTGCACAGGGTAGCTATGGCTACACCTTC. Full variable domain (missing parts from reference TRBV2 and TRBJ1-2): EPEVTQTPSHQVTQMGQEVILRCVPISNHLYFYWYRQILGQKVEFLVSFYNNEISEKSEIFDDQFSVERPDGSNFTLKIRSTKLEDSAMYFCASSAQGSYGYTFGSGTRLTVV.

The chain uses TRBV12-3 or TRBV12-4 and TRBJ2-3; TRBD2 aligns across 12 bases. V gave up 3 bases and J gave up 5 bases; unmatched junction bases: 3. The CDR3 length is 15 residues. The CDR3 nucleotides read TGTGCCAGCAGTTTCTGGACTAGCGGGAAAGATACGCAGTATTTT. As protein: CASSFWTSGKDTQYF.

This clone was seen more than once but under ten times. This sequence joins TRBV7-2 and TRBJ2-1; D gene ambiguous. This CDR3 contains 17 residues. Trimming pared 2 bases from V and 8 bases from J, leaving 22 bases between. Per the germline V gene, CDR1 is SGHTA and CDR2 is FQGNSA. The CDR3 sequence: CASSLKLWQYPSDEQFF. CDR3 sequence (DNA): TGTGCCAGCAGCTTAAAATTGTGGCAGTACCCATCCGATGAGCAGTTCTTC.

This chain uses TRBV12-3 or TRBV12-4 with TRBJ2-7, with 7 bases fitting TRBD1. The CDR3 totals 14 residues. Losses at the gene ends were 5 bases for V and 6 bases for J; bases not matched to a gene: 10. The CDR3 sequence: CASSHQQGWGEQYF. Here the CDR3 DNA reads TGTGCCAGCAGTCACCAACAGGGGTGGGGCGAGCAGTACTTC.

In DNA form, the CDR3 reads TGTGCCAGCAAGGGCGGGGACACCGGGGAGCTGTTTTTT. The encoded protein is CASKGGDTGELFF. The V and J genes are TRBV6-1 and TRBJ2-2; D is perhaps TRBD2 (6 bases). V lost 7 bases and J 3 bases, leaving 9 bases between the germline ends. Germline CDR1 is MNHNS and CDR2 is SASEGT. There are 13 residues in the CDR3.

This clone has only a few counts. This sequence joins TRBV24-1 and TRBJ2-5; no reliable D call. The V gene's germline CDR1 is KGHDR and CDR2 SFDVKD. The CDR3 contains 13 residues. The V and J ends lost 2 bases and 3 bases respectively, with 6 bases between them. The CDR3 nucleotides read TGTGCCACCAGTGATTCGCGAGAAGAGACCCAGTACTTC. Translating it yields CATSDSREETQYF.